This T cell receptor (beta chain) was recovered during a study of T cells after yellow fever vaccination. This clonotype was observed a few times. Its antigen is undetermined. Broader study findings: Once the booster was given, most primary-vaccination clones reappeared, at about 97% for CD4 and roughly 90% for CD8.

With 5 bases removed from V and 1 base from J, the gap between germline ends came to 10 bases. The CDR3 length is 15 residues. Per the germline V gene, CDR1 is SGHRS and CDR2 is YFSETQ. Template-switching 5'RACE yielded the TCR cDNA; a universal primer site and UMIs were added in the process. TCRdb fed the 5' RACE reads into MiXCR, producing one record per CDR3 protein. The sample contains over 300,000 distinct CDR3 sequences, around 6.8% of which appear only once. The clonotype was recovered from a man younger than 30 who received the YFV17D yellow fever vaccine. V is TRBV5-1 and J is TRBJ2-6; D remains unclear. The sample was PBMCs, taken approximately 47 days after the first yellow fever vaccination. CDR3 DNA: TGCGCCAGCAGTGACGATTCGTCTGGGGCCAACGTCCTGACTTTC. It encodes CASSDDSSGANVLTF.